The 30 T cell receptor beta chains listed next were all sequenced from one sample in a study of T and B cells in COVID-19 patients. BIOMED2 TRB-A/B primer pools were used in multiplex TRB PCR. TCRdb recomputed calls from the multiplex PCR reads with MiXCR, one row per CDR3 protein. This table holds over 5,500 distinct CDR3 sequences, about 22% found once. From blood, about 220-500 ng of genomic DNA served as TRB template. The material sequenced was blood. The source is a human donor who had recovered from COVID-19.

This clonotype was counted at least ten times. The rearrangement joins TRBV10-3 to TRBJ2-3; D is ambiguous. V lost 0 bases and J 0 bases, leaving 10 bases between the germline ends. The germline CDR1 and CDR2 sequences are ENHRY and SYGVKD. This CDR3 has 16 amino acids. The CDR3 nucleotides are TGTGCCATCAGTGAGTCGGGGATAGACAGCACAGATACGCAGTATTTT. Its translation: CAISESGIDSTDTQYF.

There are many counts of this clonotype. CDR3 DNA sequence: TGTGCCAGCAGTTTAGGCAGGGGCCAAGAAGCTTTCTTT. It yields the protein CASSLGRGQEAFF. The rearrangement links TRBV27 to TRBJ1-1, with D perhaps matching TRBD1 (6 bases). Germline assignment: CDR1 MNHEY and CDR2 SMNVEV (reference sequence). The CDR3 extends over 13 amino acids. The ends were cut back, 2 bases at V and 8 bases at J, with 12 bases in the middle.

By proportion, this clonotype is medium-sized (0.01 to 0.1%). The CDR3 DNA sequence: TGTGCCAGCAGTCCTACAGGGGCCTACGAGCAGTACTTC. This sequence encodes CASSPTGAYEQYF. The rearrangement links TRBV6-5 to TRBJ2-7; 7 positions match TRBD1. Germline V gene sequence: CDR1 MNHEY, CDR2 SVGAGI. V lost 5 bases and J lost 2; bases outside the gene matches: 3. This CDR3 has 13 residues.

As regards this clonotype: A much larger clone is a single base away; this may be a read error. V usage is TRBV6-5 and J usage is TRBJ1-1, with D unclear. This CDR3 has 14 residues. The V end was cut by 6 bases, the J end by 6 bases, with 17 bases between. Germline loops: CDR1 MNHEY, CDR2 SVGAGI. CDR3 DNA: TGTGCCAGCAGCCCCAGTGTTCGGGTCCCTGAAGCTTTCTTT. It yields the protein CASSPSVRVPEAFF.

V usage is TRBV30 and J usage is TRBJ2-3, with D possibly being TRBD1 (5 bases). Trimming removed 4 bases at V and 4 bases at J, with 9 bases between. This CDR3 has 12 residues. CDR1 and CDR2 (germline): GTSNPN, SVGIG (reference sequence). CDR3 DNA sequence: TGTGCCTGGACTTGGGGCGCAGATACGCAGTATTTT. Translating it yields CAWTWGADTQYF.

There are many counts of this clonotype. The chain combines TRBV5-6 with TRBJ2-7; D perhaps matches TRBD1 (5 bases). V lost 1 base, J lost 5 bases, and 13 bases lay in between. This CDR3 comprises 14 residues. CDR1 SGHDT and CDR2 YYEEEE come from the germline V gene. CDR3 DNA sequence: TGTGCCAGCAGCTTGTTCCAGGGATCCAACGAGCAGTACTTC. Its translation is CASSLFQGSNEQYF.

This clonotype is termed medium-sized (0.01 to 0.1%). DNA of the CDR3: TGTGCCAGTAGGACAGGGAAGAACACTGAAGCTTTCTTT. This sequence encodes CASRTGKNTEAFF. V and J are TRBV19 and TRBJ1-1, with TRBD1 matching 7 bases. The germline gives CDR1 LNHDA, CDR2 SQIVND (reference sequence). The CDR3 consists of 13 residues. V lost 6 bases and J lost 1; bases outside the gene matches: 2.

This clonotype was found once. The rearrangement joins TRBV10-1 to TRBJ2-5, with D possibly TRBD2 on 6 matching bases. Trimming pared 11 bases from V and 9 bases from J, leaving 22 bases between. Looked up from germline, CDR1 is WNHNN and CDR2 is SYGVQD (reference sequence). The CDR3 loop spans 13 amino acids. CDR3: CAGTSGLGKSQYF. The CDR3 region has the DNA TGCGCCGGGACTTCGGGCCTGGGGAAGTCCCAGTACTTC.

Judged by abundance, this clonotype is large. The chain recombines TRBV29-1 with TRBJ2-7; 8 bases agree with TRBD1. The CDR3 sequence is 13 residues long. V dropped 5 bases and J dropped 2; count of bases not matched to a gene: 5. In germline, CDR1 is SQVTM, CDR2 ANQGSEA. The CDR3 loop is CSVRTGRTYEQYF. CDR3 DNA: TGCAGCGTTCGGACAGGGAGGACCTACGAGCAGTACTTC.

Many counts were recorded for this clonotype. This sequence joins TRBV5-1 and TRBJ2-1, with D unresolved. This CDR3 has 15 amino acids. Germline V lookup: CDR1 SGHRS, CDR2 YFSETQ. Trimming shortened V by 4 bases and J by 0 bases, and 11 bases separated the two germline ends. The CDR3 nucleotides are TGCGCCAGCAGCCTTGACATCAGCTCCTACAATGAGCAGTTCTTC. Translated: CASSLDISSYNEQFF.

Judged by abundance, this clonotype is large (0.1 to 1%). The chain recombines TRBV29-1 with TRBJ2-3, with 9 bases fitting TRBD2. Germline V gene sequence: CDR1 SQVTM, CDR2 ANQGSEA. The CDR3 length is 13 residues. V shed 1 base, J shed 9 bases, and the junction held 5 bases outside the gene matches. The chain's CDR3 is CSVEVASGTTQYF. In nucleotides, the CDR3 is TGCAGCGTTGAAGTCGCTAGCGGGACGACGCAGTATTTT.

This clonotype is medium-sized. V and J are TRBV15 and TRBJ2-7; 9 bases match TRBD1. Germline loops: CDR1 LNHNV, CDR2 YYDKDF (reference sequence). The CDR3 sequence is 15 residues long. The J segment lost 4 bases and the V segment lost 3 bases, leaving 7 bases of the junction unmatched. The CDR3 region is CATSSDRGDHYEQYF. The CDR3 DNA sequence: TGTGCCACCAGCAGTGACAGGGGGGATCATTACGAGCAGTACTTC.

A few counts support this clonotype. This chain joins TRBV20-1 and TRBJ1-2, with D hard to call. The CDR3 contains 12 residues. Germline values: CDR1 DFQATT, CDR2 SNEGSKA (reference sequence). The CDR3 loop is CSEVIEGPGYTF. In nucleotides, the CDR3 is TGCAGCGAGGTAATTGAGGGTCCTGGCTACACCTTC.

This clonotype is medium-sized within its sample. This chain uses TRBV19 with TRBJ2-7, with unresolved D. The CDR3 is 14 residues long. With 2 bases removed from V and 5 bases from J, the gap between germline ends came to 13 bases. The germline CDR1 and CDR2 sequences are LNHDA and SQIVND (reference sequence). CDR3 protein: CASSINSPGHEQYF. The CDR3 nucleotides are TGTGCCAGTAGTATAAACAGTCCTGGCCACGAGCAGTACTTC.

This clonotype counts as medium-sized. The gene calls are TRBV6-1 and TRBJ2-7; tentatively, D is TRBD1 (5 bases). CDR3 length: 12 residues. Germline V gene lookup returns CDR1 MNHNS and CDR2 SASEGT. V gave up 3 bases and J gave up 7 bases, with 10 bases separating them. CDR3 bases: TGTGCCAGCAGTGATCCTAACAGGGAGCAGTACTTC. As protein: CASSDPNREQYF.

The chain combines TRBV7-2 with TRBJ2-5; D unclear. CDR3 size: 12 residues. V gave up 3 bases and J gave up 1 base, with 3 bases separating them. From germline, CDR1 is SGHTA and CDR2 FQGNSA. This CDR3 is CASSLVQETQYF. CDR3 bases: TGTGCCAGCAGCTTGGTCCAAGAGACCCAGTACTTC.

This chain uses TRBV20-1 with TRBJ2-7; tentative D call: TRBD2 (7 bases). The CDR3 spans 15 residues. The germline V gene has CDR1 DFQATT and CDR2 SNEGSKA (reference sequence). Deletions cut 0 bases from V and 4 bases from J, with 16 bases between. The CDR3 DNA sequence: TGCAGTGCTAGAGATTCACGGGGGGCCACATACGAGCAGTACTTC. Translated: CSARDSRGATYEQYF.

Within the sample, this clonotype is medium-sized. The chain couples TRBV27 to TRBJ2-1; weak D call: TRBD2 (5 bases). V was pared by 3 bases and J by 7 bases, with 13 bases between. Per the germline V gene, CDR1 is MNHEY and CDR2 is SMNVEV (reference sequence). This CDR3 region has 14 residues. CDR3 DNA: TGTGCCAGCAGTTTGGGTAGCGCTGGAAATGAGCAGTTCTTC. Translating it yields CASSLGSAGNEQFF.

Relative to its sample, this clonotype is medium-sized. V usage is TRBV29-1 and J usage is TRBJ1-1; 7 nucleotides match TRBD1. CDR1 SQVTM and CDR2 ANQGSEA come from the germline V gene. The junction had 4 bases not matched to a gene; V was cut back by 5 bases and J by 1 base. This CDR3 region has 13 residues. The CDR3 is CSVREGANTEAFF. The CDR3 region has the DNA TGCAGCGTTCGTGAGGGGGCGAACACTGAAGCTTTCTTT.

This clonotype has at least ten counts. The chain combines TRBV15 with TRBJ1-2; no firm D call. Germline CDR1 LNHNV, CDR2 YYDKDF (reference sequence). The CDR3 is 13 residues long. The ends were cut back, 4 bases at V and 8 bases at J, with 14 bases in the middle. The CDR3 sequence: CATSKAEFGGYTF. The CDR3 bases are TGTGCCACCAGCAAGGCGGAATTTGGGGGCTACACCTTC.

By share, this clonotype ranks as medium-sized. The V call is TRBV6-5, the J call TRBJ2-7; D is possibly TRBD2 (7 bases). The CDR3 totals 15 residues. In germline, CDR1 is MNHEY, CDR2 SVGAGI. Deletions cut 8 bases from V and 6 bases from J, with 23 bases between. CDR3 sequence reads: CASAGVGGGEPEQYF. CDR3 coding DNA: TGTGCCAGCGCCGGCGTGGGCGGGGGCGAACCCGAGCAGTACTTC.

By sample share, this clonotype is medium-sized. V usage is TRBV19 and J usage is TRBJ1-5, with 9 bases aligning to TRBD1. The CDR3 loop spans 16 amino acids. In germline, CDR1 is LNHDA, CDR2 SQIVND (reference sequence). J gave up 4 bases and V 7 bases, and 11 bases lay outside the gene matches. The CDR3 DNA sequence: TGTGCCAGTACCTTGGGGGGACAGGGCTTTAATCAGCCCCAGCATTTT. As protein: CASTLGGQGFNQPQHF.

The chain combines TRBV27 with TRBJ2-1, with TRBD2 matching over 9 bases. After removal of 5 bases from V and 5 bases from J, the junction contained 13 bases not matched to a gene. The germline V gene encodes CDR1 MNHEY and CDR2 SMNVEV (reference sequence). This CDR3 has 17 amino acids. The CDR3 region is CASSRLGFGGGDNEQFF. The DNA for the CDR3 is TGTGCCAGCAGTCGACTGGGATTTGGCGGGGGGGACAATGAGCAGTTCTTC.

This clonotype is deemed medium-sized (0.01 to 0.1%). V usage is TRBV27 and J usage is TRBJ2-3; possible D gene TRBD2, 5 bases. Germline V gene data show CDR1 as MNHEY and CDR2 as SMNVEV (reference sequence). The CDR3 is made up of 13 amino acids. Trimming left V 5 bases short and J 12 bases short, with 18 bases between. The CDR3 bases are TGTGCCAGCAGTCCACAGCGGAGCGGACCACAGTATTTT. It translates to CASSPQRSGPQYF.

By frequency in the sample, this clonotype is medium-sized. The V gene is TRBV19, the J gene TRBJ2-1, with D possibly matching TRBD1 (8 bases). The germline V gene encodes CDR1 LNHDA and CDR2 SQIVND (reference sequence). Trimming stripped 6 bases from V and 5 bases from J, with 20 bases between. This CDR3 contains 16 residues. The CDR3: CASSLTGGEINNEQFF. The CDR3 nucleotides are TGTGCCAGTAGCCTAACAGGGGGGGAAATTAACAATGAGCAGTTCTTC.

This chain joins TRBV12-3 or TRBV12-4 and TRBJ1-3; D perhaps matches TRBD1 (5 bases). V was shortened by 3 bases and J by 0 bases, with 12 bases between the two germline ends. The CDR3 length is 16 residues. CDR3 nucleotide sequence: TGTGCCAGCAGTTTTAGGGGCAGATCCTCTGGAAACACCATATATTTT. This encodes CASSFRGRSSGNTIYF.

The chain employs TRBV20-1 and TRBJ2-7; D remains unclear. V was pared by 0 bases and J by 1 base, with 10 bases between. CDR3 length: 14 residues. Germline assignment: CDR1 DFQATT and CDR2 SNEGSKA (reference sequence). The CDR3 sequence is CSARDSTFSYEQYF. The CDR3, as DNA: TGCAGTGCTAGAGATTCGACTTTTTCCTACGAGCAGTACTTC.

The chain joins TRBV20-1 to TRBJ2-3; D gene unclear. V was pared by 1 base and J by 0 bases, with 11 bases between. The germline V gene has CDR1 DFQATT and CDR2 SNEGSKA (reference sequence). The CDR3 contains 15 residues. The CDR3 is CSARGGSTSTDTQYF. The CDR3 DNA sequence: TGCAGTGCTAGAGGCGGCAGTACTAGCACAGATACGCAGTATTTT.

The table lists this clonotype with a few counts. This chain joins TRBV10-3 and TRBJ1-1; TRBD1 is a possible D gene (6 bases). The ends were cut back, 6 bases at V and 6 bases at J, with 17 bases in the middle. The CDR3 sequence is 14 residues long. Per germline, CDR1 ENHRY and CDR2 SYGVKD. The CDR3 DNA is TGTGCCATCAGCCAAGGGGGGGCAAGGGCTGAAGCTTTCTTT. It is translated as CAISQGGARAEAFF.

CDR3 sequence: CASSTGTGIYEQYF. In nucleotides, the CDR3 is TGTGCCAGCTCAACCGGGACAGGAATATACGAGCAGTACTTC. V is TRBV18 and J is TRBJ2-7; TRBD1 matches at 8 bases. Germline lookup yields CDR1 KGHSH and CDR2 LQKENI. The CDR3 is 14 amino acids. V was clipped by 5 bases and J by 4 bases; unmatched bases: 7.